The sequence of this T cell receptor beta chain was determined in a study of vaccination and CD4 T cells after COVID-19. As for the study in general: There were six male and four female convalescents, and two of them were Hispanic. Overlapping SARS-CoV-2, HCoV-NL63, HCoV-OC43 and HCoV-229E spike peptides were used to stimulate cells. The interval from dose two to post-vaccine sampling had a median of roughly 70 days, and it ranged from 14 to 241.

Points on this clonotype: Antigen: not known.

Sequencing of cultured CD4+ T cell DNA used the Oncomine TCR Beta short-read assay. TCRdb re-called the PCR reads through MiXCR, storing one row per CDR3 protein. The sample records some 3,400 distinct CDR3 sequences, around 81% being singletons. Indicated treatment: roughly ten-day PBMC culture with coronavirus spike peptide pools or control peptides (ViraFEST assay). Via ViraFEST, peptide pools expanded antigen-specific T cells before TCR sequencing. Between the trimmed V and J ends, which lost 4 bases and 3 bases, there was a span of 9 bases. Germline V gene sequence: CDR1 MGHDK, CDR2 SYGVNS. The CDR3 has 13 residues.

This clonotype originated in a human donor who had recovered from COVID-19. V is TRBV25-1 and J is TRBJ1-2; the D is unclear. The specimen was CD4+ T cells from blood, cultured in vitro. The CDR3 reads CASSVSQDYGYTF. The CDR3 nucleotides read TGTGCCAGCAGTGTTTCCCAAGACTATGGCTACACCTTC.